The 24 T cell receptor beta chains reported below all come from one sample, sequenced in a study of beta chain features in type 1 diabetes. Sequencing targeted expressed TCRB transcripts, as all isolated RNA had been reverse transcribed. Measured with immunoSEQ multiplex PCR; TCRdb has only the in-frame clones, and not every one. This table holds roughly 730,000 clones, about an eighth found once. Antigens for these TCRs are unknown. General study findings and limits: When Type 1 diabetes patients were examined, their TCRB CDR3s proved moderately but significantly shorter in all four CD4+ subsets.

The material sequenced was naive CD4+ T cells from blood. The receptors shown here come from a man aged 18-30 years with type 1 diabetes.

In nucleotides, the CDR3 is TGTGCCAGCAGTGACAGGTTAAATTCCGGGAATGAGCAGTTCTTC. Translation gives CASSDRLNSGNEQFF. V is TRBV9 and J is TRBJ2-1, with a possible D match to TRBD1 (6 bases). V was shortened by 5 bases and J by 7 bases, with 19 bases between the two germline ends. Germline assignment: CDR1 SGDLS and CDR2 YYNGEE. The CDR3 totals 15 residues.

This chain uses TRBV10-3 with TRBJ2-7; 8 bases map to TRBD1. The CDR3 sequence is 14 residues long. The V segment lost 4 bases and the J segment 3 bases; nucleotides outside the gene matches: 5. Germline values: CDR1 ENHRY, CDR2 SYGVKD. CDR3 DNA sequence: TGTGCCATCAGTGTTGACAGGGGCGGCTACGAGCAGTACTTC. Translating it yields CAISVDRGGYEQYF.

This clone has just a few counts. The CDR3 spells CASSWTYSGGYEQYF. The DNA of the CDR3 is TGTGCCAGCAGCTGGACGTATTCAGGGGGCTACGAGCAGTACTTC. This sequence joins TRBV5-4 and TRBJ2-7, with 7 bases aligning to TRBD1. The CDR3 loop spans 15 amino acids. Trimming took 3 bases from V and 3 from J; bases not matched to a gene: 9. Germline values: CDR1 SGHNT, CDR2 YYREEE (reference sequence).

A few counts support this clone. The rearrangement joins TRBV28 to TRBJ2-5, with D hard to call. The ends were cut back, 8 bases at V and 5 bases at J, with 24 bases in the middle. Germline V gives CDR1 MDHEN, CDR2 SYDVKM. This CDR3 is built from 16 residues. CDR3 sequence (DNA): TGTGCCAGCCGCCTTCGTGGCAGCCCCAGCGAGGAGACCCAGTACTTC. Its translation is CASRLRGSPSEETQYF. Drawing the rest from reference TRBV28 and TRBJ2-5, the complete variable domain is DVKVTQSSRYLVKRTGEKVFLECVQDMDHENMFWYRQDPGLGLRLIYFSYDVKMKEKGDIPEGYSVSREKKERFSLILESASTNQTSMYLCASRLRGSPSEETQYFGPGTRLLVL.

This clone was observed a few times. The CDR3 sequence is CASSQEGQPYSNQPQHF. In nucleotides, the CDR3 is TGCGCCAGCAGCCAAGAAGGTCAGCCCTATAGCAATCAGCCCCAGCATTTT. This sequence joins TRBV4-1 and TRBJ1-5; D gene uncertain. Between the trimmed V and J ends, which lost 0 bases and 0 bases, there was a span of 12 bases. This CDR3 comprises 17 residues. CDR1 is MGHRA, CDR2 YSYEKL, per germline.

V is TRBV5-4 and J is TRBJ1-1; TRBD1 might be the D (6 bases). CDR1 and CDR2 from the germline V gene are SGHNT and YYREEE (reference sequence). The CDR3 covers 15 residues. With 3 bases removed from V and 3 bases from J, the gap between germline ends came to 15 bases. CDR3 nucleotides: TGTGCCAGCAGCTCTACCCGGGGGGCAGACACTGAAGCTTTCTTT. As protein: CASSSTRGADTEAFF.

The rearrangement links TRBV29-1 to TRBJ2-3; TRBD2 is a possible D gene (6 bases). From germline, CDR1 is SQVTM and CDR2 ANQGSEA. The germline V and J ends were trimmed by 7 bases and 1 base, with 15 bases remaining between them. The CDR3 runs to 14 residues. As DNA, the CDR3 is TGCAGCGGCGCGCTGACGGGGGGCACAGATACGCAGTATTTT. Protein product: CSGALTGGTDTQYF.

Turning to this clone: The junction does not match germline at one end; this may be a read error. J is TRBJ2-3 and V is TRBV7-7; D perhaps matches TRBD2 (5 bases). Germline V gene lookup returns CDR1 SSHAT and CDR2 FNYEAQ (reference sequence). There are 15 residues in the CDR3. CDR3 DNA: TGTGCTAGCAGCCCCGGAAGGACTAGCACAGATACGCAGTATTTT. Translating it yields CASSPGRTSTDTQYF.

The J gene is TRBJ1-6, the V gene TRBV28; tentative D call: TRBD1 (5 bases). From germline, CDR1 is MDHEN and CDR2 SYDVKM. V lost 2 bases and J lost 7, with 15 bases in between. CDR3 length equals 16 residues. The CDR3 coding sequence is TGTGCCAGCAGTTTACCGACAGCCCCAGGGAATTCACCCCTCCACTTT. It is translated as CASSLPTAPGNSPLHF.

The rearrangement uses TRBV6-5 and TRBJ1-2; a weak D match, TRBD1 (5 bases). Trimming took off 5 bases at V and 3 bases at J, with 10 bases between the two ends. This CDR3 spans 13 amino acids. Looked up from germline, CDR1 is MNHEY and CDR2 is SVGAGI. CDR3 coding DNA: TGTGCCAGCAGTGGTGGGGCCTACTATGGCTACACCTTC. Translation gives CASSGGAYYGYTF.

This clone has only a few counts. J is TRBJ2-1 and V is TRBV5-6, with D perhaps TRBD1 or TRBD2 (5 bases each). Germline V gene lookup returns CDR1 SGHDT and CDR2 YYEEEE. Trimming left V 6 bases short and J 5 bases short, with 21 bases between. The CDR3 consists of 16 residues. The CDR3 region is CASNFPGTAIHNEQFF. The DNA of the CDR3 is TGTGCCAGCAACTTTCCCGGGACGGCGATTCACAATGAGCAGTTCTTC.

The chain carries TRBV6-5 and TRBJ1-2, with 7 bases identical to TRBD1. The CDR3 has 14 residues. Germline lookup yields CDR1 MNHEY and CDR2 SVGAGI. The trim removed 7 bases at V and 2 bases at J, leaving 7 bases unmatched. The CDR3 loop is CASTEQGQNYGYTF. DNA of the CDR3: TGTGCCAGCACTGAACAGGGACAGAACTATGGCTACACCTTC.

The sample holds a few counts of this clone. The chain carries TRBV7-9 and TRBJ1-2; tentatively, D is TRBD1 (5 bases). This CDR3 has 14 residues. Between the trimmed V and J ends, which lost 5 bases and 1 base, there was a span of 11 bases. The V gene's germline CDR1 is SEHNR and CDR2 FQNEAQ (reference sequence). CDR3 DNA: TGTGCCAGCAGCACCGACAGCGTTAACTATGGCTACACCTTC. It translates to CASSTDSVNYGYTF.

The chain links TRBV5-6 to TRBJ2-7, with TRBD1 matching over 10 bases. V dropped 3 bases and J dropped 5; count of bases not matched to a gene: 2. The CDR3 spans 13 residues. Germline values: CDR1 SGHDT, CDR2 YYEEEE. The CDR3 protein is CASSWTGGHEQYF. The CDR3 DNA reads as TGTGCCAGCAGCTGGACAGGGGGTCACGAGCAGTACTTC.

This clone was picked up a small number of times. The chain couples TRBV6-1 to TRBJ1-5, with 10 nucleotides matching TRBD1. Per germline, CDR1 MNHNS and CDR2 SASEGT. J was trimmed by 4 bases and V by 4 bases; bases with no gene match: 7. The CDR3 runs to 16 residues. CDR3 region: CASSGGDRGINQPQHF. Here the CDR3 DNA reads TGTGCCAGCAGTGGGGGGGACAGGGGAATTAATCAGCCCCAGCATTTT.

The chain combines TRBV29-1 with TRBJ1-1, with 9 bases that match TRBD1. The ends lost 7 bases at V and 2 bases at J; junction bases unmatched: 14. CDR1 and CDR2 (germline): SQVTM, ANQGSEA. CDR3 length: 16 amino acids. The CDR3 loop is CSALYTGTGSNTEAFF. The DNA for the CDR3 is TGCAGCGCTTTATATACCGGGACAGGGAGTAACACTGAAGCTTTCTTT.

The rearrangement uses TRBV29-1 and TRBJ1-1, with TRBD1 identical over 8 bases. Germline CDR1 and CDR2: SQVTM and ANQGSEA. There are 13 residues in the CDR3. The trim removed 7 bases at V and 4 bases at J, leaving 8 bases unmatched. For the CDR3, the DNA is TGCAGCGCTGGGACAGGCCTACTCACTGAAGCTTTCTTT. Translating gives CSAGTGLLTEAFF.

The V and J genes are TRBV30 and TRBJ2-7, with 8 bases aligning to TRBD1. The CDR3 runs 15 residues. Trimming took 5 bases from V and 2 from J; bases not matched to a gene: 11. Germline V gene data show CDR1 as GTSNPN and CDR2 as SVGIG (reference sequence). DNA for the CDR3: TGTGCCTGGCCAGTGAACAGGACAGGGCCCTACGAGCAGTACTTC. As protein: CAWPVNRTGPYEQYF.

The chain has TRBV6-5 and TRBJ2-5, with a tentative D call TRBD1 (5 bases). Germline CDR1 reads MNHEY; CDR2 reads SVGAGI. Trimming stripped 6 bases from V and 1 base from J, with 9 bases between. The CDR3 loop spans 13 amino acids. The CDR3 is CASRSTVQETQYF. DNA of the CDR3: TGTGCCAGCAGGTCGACAGTCCAAGAGACCCAGTACTTC.

The chain links TRBV25-1 to TRBJ2-1, with 7 nucleotides matching TRBD2. Germline trimming cut 3 bases from V and 4 bases from J; bases unmatched to any gene: 6. The CDR3 covers 15 residues. Germline lookup yields CDR1 MGHDK and CDR2 SYGVNS. The DNA for the CDR3 is TGTGCCAGCAGTGAGACGGGGGGAGATTACAATGAGCAGTTCTTC. This gives the protein CASSETGGDYNEQFF.

A few counts support this clone. CDR3 protein: CASSILGGIGELFF. The CDR3 DNA is TGTGCCAGTAGTATACTCGGGGGAATCGGGGAGCTGTTTTTT. The chain has TRBV19 and TRBJ2-2; perhaps TRBD2 as D (6 bases). V was trimmed by 2 bases and J by 7 bases, leaving 11 bases between them. Germline V gives CDR1 LNHDA, CDR2 SQIVND (reference sequence). The CDR3 loop spans 14 amino acids.

This chain links TRBV28 with TRBJ2-7, with D possibly matching TRBD1 (7 bases). The V end lost 5 bases, the J end lost 3 bases, and 17 bases lay between the germline ends. Germline-derived CDR1 and CDR2 are MDHEN and SYDVKM. CDR3 length equals 15 residues. Here the CDR3 DNA reads TGTGCCAGCAGTGGCGCGGGACAGTCCTACTACGAGCAGTACTTC. Translated, it gives CASSGAGQSYYEQYF.

The genes are TRBV11-2 and TRBJ2-7; no clear D gene. The V gene lost 5 bases and the J gene lost 0 bases, with 20 bases spanning the gap. Germline V gene data show CDR1 as SGHAT and CDR2 as FQNNGV. The CDR3 sequence is 17 residues long. The CDR3 spells CASSTPRVGRSSYEQYF. The DNA of the CDR3 is TGTGCCAGCAGCACACCCCGGGTAGGCAGAAGCTCCTACGAGCAGTACTTC.

The rearrangement uses TRBV14 and TRBJ1-2, with D perhaps matching TRBD1 (6 bases). Germline V CDR1 and CDR2: SGHDN, FVKESK. The CDR3 length is 15 residues. Trimming cost V 5 bases and J 9 bases, with 22 bases left between them. The CDR3 DNA is TGTGCCAGCAGCTACCCAGGGACACTCGCTAGTCGCTACACCTTC. Its translation: CASSYPGTLASRYTF. Supplemented by reference TRBV14 and TRBJ1-2, the full variable domain reads EAGVTQFPSHSVIEKGQTVTLRCDPISGHDNLYWYRRVMGKEIKFLLHFVKESKQDESGMPNNRFLAERTGGTYSTLKVQPAELEDSGVYFCASSYPGTLASRYTFGSGTRLTVV.